Listed below are T cell receptor beta chains from one sample, sequenced in a study of cytomegalovirus exposure and HLA in healthy donors. Method: immunoSEQ multiplex PCR; TCRdb's copy keeps in-frame clones and lacks some. The sample holds more than 85,000 clones; roughly three quarters are singletons and the top ten take over 6%. Source material: PBMCs. Every receptor here comes from a female donor in good health and CMV-seronegative. Both conserved end residues are part of each CDR3. The D gene is left open where the match is weak. The listing skips clone size in some rows; elsewhere it reads once, few, many or a size class.

clone_size,j_call,d_call,v_call,cdr3_aa,cdr3_nt
once,TRBJ2-2,TRBD1,TRBV30,CAWHHRGTGELFF,TGTGCCTGGCATCACAGGGGTACCGGGGAGCTGTTTTTT
.,TRBJ2-7,TRBD2,TRBV10-3,CAISEPTSGREYF,TGTGCCATCAGTGAACCCACTAGCGGGAGAGAGTACTTC
.,TRBJ2-7,TRBD2,TRBV11-2,CASSPDSGGEQYF,TGTGCCAGCAGTCCCGATAGCGGGGGCGAGCAGTACTTC
.,TRBJ2-1,TRBD1,TRBV4-1,CASSQTRGLDEQFF,TGCGCCAGCAGCCAAACCAGGGGGCTTGATGAGCAGTTCTTC
.,TRBJ1-2,.,TRBV5-1,CASSYMEKSYGYTF,TGCGCCAGCAGCTATATGGAGAAATCCTATGGCTACACCTTC
.,TRBJ1-6,TRBD1,TRBV10-3,CAISLKGQGGSPLHF,TGTGCCATCAGTCTGAAGGGACAGGGGGGTTCACCCCTCCACTTT
.,TRBJ2-1,TRBD1,TRBV7-3,CASSSLTGLNEQFF,TGTGCCAGCAGCTCGCTGACAGGGTTAAATGAGCAGTTCTTC
.,TRBJ2-2,TRBD1,TRBV6-5,CASSYERGPTGELFF,TGTGCCAGCAGTTACGAGAGGGGGCCGACCGGGGAGCTGTTTTTT
.,TRBJ2-7,TRBD1,TRBV27,CASTGTGGIYEQYF,TGTGCCAGTACTGGGACAGGGGGTATCTACGAGCAGTACTTC
.,TRBJ2-7,TRBD1,TRBV10-3,CAALQGAGYEQYF,TGTGCCGCACTACAGGGGGCGGGGTACGAGCAGTACTTC
.,TRBJ1-3,.,TRBV5-1,CASSFAGGNTIYF,TGCGCCAGCAGCTTCGCCGGTGGAAACACCATATATTTT
.,TRBJ2-3,TRBD2,TRBV29-1,CITTGGGTDTQYF,TGCATTACTACCGGGGGGGGCACAGATACGCAGTATTTT
.,TRBJ2-3,.,TRBV9,CASSVRSSTDTQYF,TGTGCCAGCAGCGTTAGATCTAGCACAGATACGCAGTATTTT
.,TRBJ2-1,TRBD2,TRBV5-1,CASSPSGLDYNEQFF,TGCGCCAGCAGCCCCTCGGGACTAGACTACAATGAGCAGTTCTTC
.,TRBJ2-7,.,TRBV5-1,CASSLVRDISYEQYF,TGCGCCAGCAGCTTGGTACGGGACATCTCCTACGAGCAGTACTTC
.,TRBJ2-2,TRBD1,TRBV5-1,CASSSRTGNTGELFF,TGCGCCAGCAGCTCCCGGACAGGGAACACCGGGGAGCTGTTTTTT
.,TRBJ2-7,.,TRBV4-3,CASSVRIPYEQYF,TGCGCCAGCAGTGTGAGGATCCCCTACGAGCAGTACTTC
few,TRBJ2-7,.,TRBV6-1,CASSEQGYEQYF,TGTGCCAGCAGTGAACAGGGGTACGAGCAGTACTTC
.,TRBJ2-1,.,TRBV6-4,CASSVEESSYNEQFF,TGTGCCAGCAGTGTAGAGGAAAGCTCCTACAATGAGCAGTTCTTC
.,TRBJ2-5,TRBD2,TRBV13,CASSFGTSGGVQETQYF,TGTGCCAGCAGCTTTGGGACTAGCGGGGGGGTCCAAGAGACCCAGTACTTC
once,TRBJ1-1,TRBD1,TRBV30,CAWSRRGQGQRNTEAFF,TGTGCCTGGAGCCGGAGGGGACAGGGGCAAAGAAACACTGAAGCTTTCTTT
.,TRBJ1-1,TRBD1,TRBV7-9,CASRGIDRGDTEAFF,TGTGCCAGCAGAGGAATCGACAGGGGGGACACTGAAGCTTTCTTT
.,TRBJ2-5,TRBD2,TRBV4-1,CASSLRTSGGIETQYF,TGCGCCAGCAGCCTCAGGACTAGCGGGGGAATAGAGACCCAGTACTTC
.,TRBJ1-2,TRBD1,TRBV25-1,CASATDRVLGYTF,TGTGCCAGCGCCACCGACAGGGTCCTTGGCTACACCTTC
.,TRBJ2-1,TRBD1,TRBV7-8,CASSSRGTGINEQFF,TGTGCCAGCAGCTCCAGGGGGACAGGGATCAATGAGCAGTTCTTC
.,TRBJ2-7,TRBD2,TRBV14,CASSQDDSQRGYEQYF,TGTGCCAGCAGCCAAGATGACTCCCAGCGGGGCTACGAGCAGTACTTC
.,TRBJ1-1,TRBD1,TRBV19,CASTRTGPRTEAFF,TGTGCCAGTACCCGGACAGGGCCGAGGACTGAAGCTTTCTTT
.,TRBJ1-2,.,TRBV19,CASSIPSRGDGYTF,TGTGCCAGTAGTATCCCTAGCAGGGGCGATGGCTACACCTTC
.,TRBJ2-1,TRBD2,TRBV4-1,CASSRRWGGRVYNEQFF,TGCGCCAGCAGCCGGAGATGGGGCGGGAGAGTCTACAATGAGCAGTTCTTC
few,TRBJ1-4,.,TRBV5-5,CASSLGATNEKLFF,TGTGCCAGCAGCTTAGGGGCAACTAATGAAAAACTGTTTTTT
.,TRBJ2-1,.,TRBV30,CAWSDLGPREFF,TGTGCCTGGAGTGATTTGGGCCCCAGGGAGTTCTTC
few,TRBJ1-2,.,TRBV7-9,CASTQGPGYTF,TGTGCCAGCACGCAGGGGCCTGGCTACACCTTC
few,TRBJ1-5,.,TRBV5-6,CASSFGDTGHNQPQHF,TGTGCCAGCAGCTTTGGGGACACAGGTCACAATCAGCCCCAGCATTTT
.,TRBJ1-2,TRBD1,TRBV28,CASRGTGVDGYTF,TGTGCCAGCAGGGGGACAGGGGTTGATGGCTACACCTTC
.,TRBJ2-7,TRBD1,TRBV18,CASSPPGQEYEQYF,TGTGCCAGCTCACCACCGGGACAGGAGTACGAGCAGTACTTC
few,TRBJ2-1,TRBD1,TRBV19,CASSPLDRDDEQFF,TGTGCCAGTAGCCCTCTAGACAGGGACGATGAGCAGTTCTTC
.,TRBJ2-5,TRBD2,TRBV14,CASSQVPLAGGRKTQYF,TGTGCCAGCAGCCAAGTCCCGCTAGCGGGGGGTAGAAAGACCCAGTACTTC
.,TRBJ2-2,TRBD2,TRBV5-1,CASSPPLAGGGELFF,TGCGCCAGCAGCCCTCCCCTAGCGGGGGGCGGGGAGCTGTTTTTT
.,TRBJ1-3,.,TRBV19,CASTGQAQAGNTIYF,TGTGCCAGTACAGGGCAGGCCCAGGCTGGAAACACCATATATTTT
.,TRBJ2-1,TRBD2,TRBV12-5,CASGFGLGLAGADSYNEQFF,TGTGCTAGTGGTTTTGGTCTGGGACTAGCGGGGGCCGACTCCTACAATGAGCAGTTCTTC
.,TRBJ1-5,TRBD1,TRBV29-1,CSARTGDQPQHF,TGCAGCGCGCGGACAGGGGACCAGCCCCAGCATTTT
once,TRBJ2-1,.,TRBV7-9,CASSLGAGGVGNEQFF,TGTGCCAGCAGCTTAGGAGCGGGCGGGGTCGGGAATGAGCAGTTCTTC
.,TRBJ2-6,.,TRBV10-3,CAISESREAGANVLTF,TGTGCCATCAGTGAGTCCAGGGAAGCTGGGGCCAACGTCCTGACTTTC
.,TRBJ2-3,.,TRBV9,CASSLRYGGTDTQYF,TGTGCCAGCAGCCTACGATATGGAGGCACAGATACGCAGTATTTT
once,TRBJ2-7,TRBD2,TRBV7-6,CASSLAGGPYEQYF,TGTGCCAGCAGCTTAGCGGGAGGGCCCTACGAGCAGTACTTC
.,TRBJ1-5,.,TRBV14,CASSQEGLNQPQHF,TGTGCCAGCAGCCAGGAAGGACTAAATCAGCCCCAGCATTTT
few,TRBJ2-1,TRBD2,TRBV25-1,CASIPSGSYNEQFF,TGTGCCAGCATTCCTAGCGGGTCCTACAATGAGCAGTTCTTC
once,TRBJ2-7,TRBD1,TRBV4-3,CASSQDPGQISYEQYF,TGCGCCAGCAGCCAAGATCCGGGACAGATATCCTACGAGCAGTACTTC
many,TRBJ2-3,TRBD1,TRBV7-9,CASSSNTGVGTDTQYF,TGTGCCAGCAGCTCAAACACAGGGGTAGGCACAGATACGCAGTATTTT
.,TRBJ2-5,TRBD2,TRBV23-1,CASSQSPGLVPFETQYF,TGCGCCAGCAGTCAATCTCCGGGACTAGTCCCCTTTGAGACCCAGTACTTC
once,TRBJ2-5,TRBD2,TRBV6-1,CASRRRGAGETQYF,TGTGCCAGCAGGAGGCGGGGGGCGGGGGAGACCCAGTACTTC
few,TRBJ1-4,.,TRBV21-1,CASRTPFF,TGTGCCAGCAGAACTCCGTTTTTT
once,TRBJ1-4,.,TRBV6-1,CASSDRLGGATNEKLFF,TGTGCCAGCAGTGACCGCCTCGGGGGTGCAACTAATGAAAAACTGTTTTTT